These T cell receptor beta chains were read from a single sample in a study of tissue T cells after allogeneic stem cell transplantation. Clones were sequenced by immunoSEQ multiplex PCR, and TCRdb holds only the in-frame ones, with some missing. The sample lists 3,000 to 5,000 clones; roughly 70% were seen once. The sequences come from left colon tissue, collected at autopsy. The receptors were sampled from a woman aged 18-50 years with breast cancer. Each CDR3 is given with its conserved first and last residue. A D gene is named only where the DNA matches it firmly. Clone size is shown for a subset of rows, as once, few, many or a class of expanded clone.

>NA|TRBJ2-7|TRBV30|TRBD1
CAWSGTVHSYEQYF
TGTGCCTGGAGCGGGACAGTACACTCCTACGAGCAGTACTTC
>NA|TRBJ1-2|TRBV2|NA
CASSESGGYTF
TGTGCCAGCAGTGAGAGTGGGGGCTACACCTTC
>NA|TRBJ2-2|TRBV3-1/TRBV3-2|NA
CASSQRTNTGELFF
TGTGCCAGCAGCCAGAGGACGAACACCGGGGAGCTGTTTTTT
>NA|TRBJ2-7|TRBV21-1|NA
CASSKICRGAHDEQYF
TGTGCCAGCAGCAAAATTTGTCGGGGGGCTCACGACGAGCAGTACTTC
>few|TRBJ2-7|TRBV5-4|NA
CASSRFAPRDLYEQYF
TGTGCCAGCAGCCGTTTCGCCCCAAGGGACCTCTACGAGCAGTACTTC
>NA|TRBJ2-3|TRBV2|TRBD1
CASADRGSTDTQYF
TGTGCCAGCGCTGACAGGGGGAGCACAGATACGCAGTATTTT
>NA|TRBJ1-3|TRBV18|TRBD1
CASSPRQGAFGNTIYF
TGTGCCAGCTCACCCCGGCAGGGGGCGTTCGGAAACACCATATATTTT
>NA|TRBJ1-2|TRBV18|TRBD1
CASSPTGLDYGYTF
TGTGCCAGCTCCCCGACAGGGCTCGACTATGGCTACACCTTC
>NA|TRBJ1-5|TRBV24-1|NA
CATSDPNNPAQHF
TGTGCCACCAGTGATCCCAACAACCCGGCCCAGCATTTT
>NA|TRBJ2-1|TRBV6-5|NA
CASSYGMGGGSDEQFF
TGTGCCAGCAGTTACGGGATGGGGGGGGGCAGCGATGAGCAGTTCTTC
>NA|TRBJ2-1|TRBV9|TRBD2
CASSGASGLGVSDEQFF
TGTGCCAGCAGCGGCGCATCGGGACTAGGGGTCTCCGATGAGCAGTTCTTC
>NA|TRBJ1-1|TRBV6-5|NA
CASSRGNMNTEAFF
TGTGCCAGCAGCAGGGGTAATATGAACACTGAAGCTTTCTTT
>NA|TRBJ2-3|TRBV9|TRBD2
CASSVVAGGPRDTQYF
TGTGCCAGCAGCGTAGTAGCGGGAGGGCCTCGAGATACGCAGTATTTT
>NA|TRBJ2-3|TRBV19|TRBD1
CASSPRQGFTDTQYF
TGTGCCAGTAGTCCAAGACAGGGCTTCACAGATACGCAGTATTTT
>NA|TRBJ2-7|TRBV3-1/TRBV3-2|TRBD1
CASSLIPGQTYEQYF
TGTGCCAGCAGCCTTATCCCGGGACAGACCTACGAGCAGTACTTC
>NA|TRBJ1-4|TRBV28|TRBD1
CASSFQRGQSNEKLFF
TGTGCCAGCAGTTTCCAGAGGGGACAGAGTAATGAAAAACTGTTTTTT
>NA|TRBJ1-2|TRBV2|NA
CASSEGGGGYTF
TGTGCCAGCAGTGAAGGGGGCGGTGGCTACACCTTC
>NA|TRBJ2-5|TRBV20-1|NA
CSASRTVETQYF
TGCAGTGCTAGTCGGACAGTAGAGACCCAGTACTTC
>NA|TRBJ2-7|TRBV4-2|NA
CASSQEEISYEQYF
TGTGCCAGCAGCCAAGAAGAGATCTCCTACGAGCAGTACTTC
>once|TRBJ2-1|TRBV11-1|TRBD2
CASSPSGRKSYNEQFF
TGTGCCAGCAGCCCTAGCGGGAGGAAATCCTACAATGAGCAGTTCTTC
>NA|TRBJ2-2|TRBV20-1|NA
CSASLATGTGELFF
TGCAGTGCTAGTTTAGCCACGGGGACCGGGGAGCTGTTTTTT
>once|TRBJ2-7|TRBV2|NA
CASSAGNAYEQYF
TGTGCCAGCAGTGCCGGGAATGCCTACGAGCAGTACTTC
>once|TRBJ2-3|TRBV6-2/TRBV6-3|NA
CASSFGSRDTQYF
TGTGCCAGCAGTTTCGGTAGCCGCGATACGCAGTATTTT
>NA|TRBJ1-1|TRBV20-1|NA
CSVTYEAEAFF
TGCAGCGTGACATATGAAGCTGAAGCTTTCTTT
>NA|TRBJ2-7|TRBV2|TRBD1
CASSELGQGLYEQYF
TGTGCCAGCAGTGAGTTGGGACAGGGGCTCTACGAGCAGTACTTC
>NA|TRBJ1-1|TRBV11-1|NA
CASSLGRGNTEAFF
TGTGCCAGCAGCTTAGGCCGAGGAAACACTGAAGCTTTCTTT
>NA|TRBJ1-2|TRBV13|NA
CASSSLRDGGYTF
TGTGCCAGCAGCTCATTAAGGGACGGAGGCTACACCTTC
>few|TRBJ2-6|TRBV19|NA
CASSPTPMDLAGANVLTF
TGTGCCAGTAGTCCCACCCCGATGGACCTTGCCGGGGCCAACGTCCTGACTTTC
>NA|TRBJ2-3|TRBV29-1|NA
CSGRTRSRGDTQYF
TGCAGCGGTCGTACCAGGTCGAGGGGAGATACGCAGTATTTT
>NA|TRBJ1-5|TRBV6-2/TRBV6-3|TRBD1
CASSYSTGGRSNQPQHF
TGTGCCAGCAGTTACTCGACAGGGGGCCGTAGCAATCAGCCCCAGCATTTT
>NA|TRBJ1-5|TRBV10-3|TRBD1
CAISGGQGYNQPQHF
TGTGCCATCAGTGGGGGACAGGGATACAATCAGCCCCAGCATTTT
>few|TRBJ2-7|TRBV11-2|NA
CASSLGFDDPYF
TGTGCCAGCAGCTTAGGGTTCGATGACCCGTACTTC
>NA|TRBJ2-5|TRBV27|TRBD2
CASSNELAGGPETQYF
TGTGCCAGCAGTAACGAATTAGCGGGGGGGCCGGAGACCCAGTACTTC
>once|TRBJ2-2|TRBV7-2|TRBD1
CASSLVGGVTGELFF
TGTGCCAGCAGCTTAGTAGGGGGCGTCACCGGGGAGCTGTTTTTT
>NA|TRBJ1-2|TRBV14|NA
CASSPYGTSNLYGYTF
TGTGCCAGCAGCCCCTATGGGACATCCAATCTCTATGGCTACACCTTC
>once|TRBJ2-1|TRBV30|NA
CAWNRALHEQFF
TGTGCCTGGAACCGGGCCCTTCATGAGCAGTTCTTC
>NA|TRBJ1-4|TRBV12-3/TRBV12-4|NA
CASTLGEVEKLFF
TGTGCCAGCACCTTGGGTGAGGTTGAAAAACTGTTTTTT
>NA|TRBJ2-1|TRBV7-3|NA
CASSITRGSYNEQFF
TGTGCCAGCAGCATAACTCGCGGGTCCTACAATGAGCAGTTCTTC
>NA|TRBJ1-1|TRBV5-1|TRBD1
CASSIRQGLNTEAFF
TGCGCCAGCAGCATTCGACAGGGGTTGAACACTGAAGCTTTCTTT
>NA|TRBJ1-6|TRBV7-3|NA
CASSKSLPDSPLHF
TGTGCCAGCAGCAAGTCTCTTCCGGATTCACCCCTCCACTTT
>NA|TRBJ2-1|TRBV18|NA
CASSPRHGDEQFF
TGTGCCAGCTCGCCTAGACACGGCGATGAGCAGTTCTTC
>NA|TRBJ1-2|TRBV7-8|NA
CASSPRLGHGYTF
TGTGCCAGCAGCCCTCGATTGGGGCATGGCTACACCTTC
>NA|TRBJ2-4|TRBV30|TRBD1
CAWSGRPGQGLLLAKNIQYF
TGTGCCTGGAGTGGGCGCCCGGGACAGGGGTTGTTACTAGCCAAAAACATTCAGTACTTC
>once|TRBJ2-3|TRBV19|NA
CASSLTRVSTDTQYF
TGTGCCAGTAGTCTAACGAGAGTTTCCACAGATACGCAGTATTTT
>NA|TRBJ2-2|TRBV7-2|NA
CASTPRGANTGELFF
TGTGCCAGCACCCCGAGGGGAGCGAACACCGGGGAGCTGTTTTTT